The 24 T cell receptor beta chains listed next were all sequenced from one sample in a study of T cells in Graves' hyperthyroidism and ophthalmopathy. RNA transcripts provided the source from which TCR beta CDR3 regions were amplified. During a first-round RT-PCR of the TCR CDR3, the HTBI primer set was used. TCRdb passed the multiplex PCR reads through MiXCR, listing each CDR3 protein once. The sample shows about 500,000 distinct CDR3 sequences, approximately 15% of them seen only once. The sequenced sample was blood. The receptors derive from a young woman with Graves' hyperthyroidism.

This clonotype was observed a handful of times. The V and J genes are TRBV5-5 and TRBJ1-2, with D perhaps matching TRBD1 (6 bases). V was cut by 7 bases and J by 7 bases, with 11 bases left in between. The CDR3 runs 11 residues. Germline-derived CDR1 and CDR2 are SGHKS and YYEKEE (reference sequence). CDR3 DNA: TGTGCCAGCCGCACAGGGTTTGGCTACACCTTC. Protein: CASRTGFGYTF. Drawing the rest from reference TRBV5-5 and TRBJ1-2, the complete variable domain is DAGVTQSPTHLIKTRGQQVTLRCSPISGHKSVSWYQQVLGQGPQFIFQYYEKEERGRGNFPDRFSARQFPNYSSELNVNALLLGDSALYLCASRTGFGYTFGSGTRLTVV.

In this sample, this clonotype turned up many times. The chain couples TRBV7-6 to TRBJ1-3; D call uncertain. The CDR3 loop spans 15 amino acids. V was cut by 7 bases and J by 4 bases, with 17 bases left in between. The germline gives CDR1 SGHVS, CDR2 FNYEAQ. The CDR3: CASTLWGAGGNTIYF. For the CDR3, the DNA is TGTGCCAGCACCCTTTGGGGTGCGGGGGGAAACACCATATATTTT.

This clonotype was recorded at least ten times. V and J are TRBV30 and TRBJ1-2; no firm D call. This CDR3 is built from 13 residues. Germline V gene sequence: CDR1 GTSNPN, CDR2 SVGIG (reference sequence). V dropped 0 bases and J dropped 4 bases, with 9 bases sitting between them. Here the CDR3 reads CAWSVVRSYGYTF. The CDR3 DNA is TGTGCCTGGAGTGTAGTCCGGTCCTATGGCTACACCTTC.

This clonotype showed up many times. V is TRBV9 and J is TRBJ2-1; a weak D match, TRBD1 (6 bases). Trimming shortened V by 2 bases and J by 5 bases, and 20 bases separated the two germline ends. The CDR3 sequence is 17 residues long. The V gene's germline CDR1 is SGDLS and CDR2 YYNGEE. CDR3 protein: CASSVPRDRRVHNEQFF. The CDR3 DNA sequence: TGTGCCAGCAGCGTCCCTCGCGACAGGAGAGTCCACAATGAGCAGTTCTTC.

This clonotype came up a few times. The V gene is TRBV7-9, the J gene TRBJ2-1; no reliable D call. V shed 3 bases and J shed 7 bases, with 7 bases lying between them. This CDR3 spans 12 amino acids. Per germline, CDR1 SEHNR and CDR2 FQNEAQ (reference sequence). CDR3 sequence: CASSFSGNEQFF. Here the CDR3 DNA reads TGTGCCAGCAGCTTCAGTGGAAATGAGCAGTTCTTC.

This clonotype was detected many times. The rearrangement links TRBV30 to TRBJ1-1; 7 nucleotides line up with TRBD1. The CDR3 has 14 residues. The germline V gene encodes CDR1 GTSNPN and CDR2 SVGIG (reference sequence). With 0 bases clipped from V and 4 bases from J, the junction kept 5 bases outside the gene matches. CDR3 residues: CAWSVRQGVTEAFF. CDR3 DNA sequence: TGTGCCTGGAGTGTAAGGCAGGGGGTCACTGAAGCTTTCTTT.

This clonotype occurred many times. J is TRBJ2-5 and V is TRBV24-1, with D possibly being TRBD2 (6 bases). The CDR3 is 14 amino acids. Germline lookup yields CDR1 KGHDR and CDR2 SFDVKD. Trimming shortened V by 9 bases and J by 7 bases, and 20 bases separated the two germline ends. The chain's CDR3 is CATDAGTEAGTQYF. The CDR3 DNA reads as TGTGCCACCGATGCGGGAACCGAAGCAGGGACCCAGTACTTC.

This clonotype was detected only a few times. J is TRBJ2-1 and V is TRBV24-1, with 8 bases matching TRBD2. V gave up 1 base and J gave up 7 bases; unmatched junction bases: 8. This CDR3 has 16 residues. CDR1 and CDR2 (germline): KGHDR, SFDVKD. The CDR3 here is CATSDLGSGSLNEQFF. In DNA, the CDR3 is TGTGCCACCAGTGATTTAGGCAGCGGGAGCTTGAATGAGCAGTTCTTC.

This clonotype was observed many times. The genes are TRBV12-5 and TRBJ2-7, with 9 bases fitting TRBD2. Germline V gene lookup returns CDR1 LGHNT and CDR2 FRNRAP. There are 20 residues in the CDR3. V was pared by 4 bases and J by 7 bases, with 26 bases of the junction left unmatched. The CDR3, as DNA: TGTGCTAGTGGTTCTAAGACCCCAGGGTGGCGGGAGGGCCCGTGGGGAGAGCAGTACGTC. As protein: CASGSKTPGWREGPWGEQYV.

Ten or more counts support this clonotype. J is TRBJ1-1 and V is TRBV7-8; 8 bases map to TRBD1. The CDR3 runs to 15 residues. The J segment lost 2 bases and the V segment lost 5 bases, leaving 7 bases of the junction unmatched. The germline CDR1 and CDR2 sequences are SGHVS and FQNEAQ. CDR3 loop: CASSLWTGPNTEAFF. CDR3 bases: TGTGCCAGCAGCCTGTGGACAGGGCCAAACACTGAAGCTTTCTTT. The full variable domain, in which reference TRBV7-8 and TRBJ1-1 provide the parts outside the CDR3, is GAGVSQSPRYKVAKRGQDVALRCDPISGHVSLFWYQQALGQGPEFLTYFQNEAQLDKSGLPSDRFFAERPEGSVSTLKIQRTQQEDSAVYLCASSLWTGPNTEAFFGQGTRLTVV.

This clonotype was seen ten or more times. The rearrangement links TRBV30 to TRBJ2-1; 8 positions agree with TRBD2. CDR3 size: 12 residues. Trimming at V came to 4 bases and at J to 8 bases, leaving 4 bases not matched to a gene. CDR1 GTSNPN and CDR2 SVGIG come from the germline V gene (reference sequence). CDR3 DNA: TGTGCCTGGAACGGGGGGGGGGATGAGCAGTTCTTC. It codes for CAWNGGGDEQFF. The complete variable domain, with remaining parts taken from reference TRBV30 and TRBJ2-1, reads SQTIHQWPATLVQPVGSPLSLECTVEGTSNPNLYWYRQAAGRGLQLLFYSVGIGQISSEVPQNLSASRPQDRQFILSSKKLLLSDSGFYLCAWNGGGDEQFFGPGTRLTVL.

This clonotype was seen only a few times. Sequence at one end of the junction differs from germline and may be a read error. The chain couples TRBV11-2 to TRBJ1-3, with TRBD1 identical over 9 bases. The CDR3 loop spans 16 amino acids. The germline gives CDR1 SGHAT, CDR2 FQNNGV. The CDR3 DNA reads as TGTGCCAGCAGCTTAGAGCGGGGACAGGGAGGAAACACCATGTATTTT. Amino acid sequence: CASSLERGQGGNTMYF.

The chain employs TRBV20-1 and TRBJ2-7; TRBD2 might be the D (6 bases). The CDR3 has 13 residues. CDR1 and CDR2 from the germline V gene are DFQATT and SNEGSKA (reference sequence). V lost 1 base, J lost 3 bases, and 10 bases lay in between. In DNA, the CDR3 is TGCAGTGCTAGAGGGGGACTGAGCTACGAGCAGTACGTC. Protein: CSARGGLSYEQYV.

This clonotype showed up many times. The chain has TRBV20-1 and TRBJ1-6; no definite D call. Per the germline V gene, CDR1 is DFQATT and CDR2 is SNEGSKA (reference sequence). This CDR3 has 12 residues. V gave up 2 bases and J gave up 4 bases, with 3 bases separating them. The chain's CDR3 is CSARQYNSPLHF. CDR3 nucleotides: TGCAGTGCTAGACAGTATAATTCACCCCTCCACTTT.

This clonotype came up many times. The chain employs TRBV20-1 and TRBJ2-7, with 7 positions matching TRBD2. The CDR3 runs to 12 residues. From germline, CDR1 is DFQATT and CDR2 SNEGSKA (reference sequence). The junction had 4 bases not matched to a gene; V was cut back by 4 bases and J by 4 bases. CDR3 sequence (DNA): TGCAGTGCTATCGGGGGGAGATACGAGCAGTACGTC. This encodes CSAIGGRYEQYV.

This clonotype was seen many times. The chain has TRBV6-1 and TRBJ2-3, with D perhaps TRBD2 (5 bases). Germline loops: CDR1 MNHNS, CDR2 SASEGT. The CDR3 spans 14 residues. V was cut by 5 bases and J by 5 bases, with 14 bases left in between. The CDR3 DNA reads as TGTGCCAGCAGTACAGCGGACTCGGGAGATACGCAGTATTTT. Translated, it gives CASSTADSGDTQYF.

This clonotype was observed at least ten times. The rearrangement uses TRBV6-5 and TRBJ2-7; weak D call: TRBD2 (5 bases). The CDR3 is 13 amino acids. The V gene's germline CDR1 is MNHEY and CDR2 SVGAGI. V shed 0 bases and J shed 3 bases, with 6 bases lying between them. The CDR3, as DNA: TGTGCCAGCAGTTACTCTCGGGGCTACGAGCAGTACGTC. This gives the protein CASSYSRGYEQYV.

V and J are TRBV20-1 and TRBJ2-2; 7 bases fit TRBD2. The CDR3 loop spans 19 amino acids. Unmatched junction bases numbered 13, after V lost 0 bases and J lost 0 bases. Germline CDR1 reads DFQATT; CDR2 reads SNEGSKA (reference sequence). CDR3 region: CSARDGKVGRTANTGELFF. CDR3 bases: TGCAGTGCTAGAGATGGGAAGGTCGGGAGGACCGCGAACACCGGGGAGCTGTTTTTT.

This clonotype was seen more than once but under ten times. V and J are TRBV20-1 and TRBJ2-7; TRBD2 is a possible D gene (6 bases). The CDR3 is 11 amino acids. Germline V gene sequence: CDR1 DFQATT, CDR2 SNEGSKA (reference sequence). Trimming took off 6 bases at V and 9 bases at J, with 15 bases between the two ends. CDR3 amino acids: CSALNERVQYV. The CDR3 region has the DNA TGCAGTGCGCTCAACGAGCGGGTGCAGTACGTC.

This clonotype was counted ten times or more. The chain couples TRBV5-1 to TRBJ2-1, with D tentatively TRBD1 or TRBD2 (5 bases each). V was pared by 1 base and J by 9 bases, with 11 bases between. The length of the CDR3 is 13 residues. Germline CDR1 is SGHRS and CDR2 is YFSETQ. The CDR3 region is CASSLLGEIEQFF. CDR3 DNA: TGCGCCAGCAGCTTGTTAGGGGAGATTGAGCAGTTCTTC.

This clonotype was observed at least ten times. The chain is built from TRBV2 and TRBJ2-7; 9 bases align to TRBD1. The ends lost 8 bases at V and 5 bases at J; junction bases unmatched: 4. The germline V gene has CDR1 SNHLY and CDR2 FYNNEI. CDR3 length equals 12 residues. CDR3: CASSRDRDEQYF. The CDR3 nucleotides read TGTGCCAGCTCCCGGGACAGGGACGAGCAGTACTTC.

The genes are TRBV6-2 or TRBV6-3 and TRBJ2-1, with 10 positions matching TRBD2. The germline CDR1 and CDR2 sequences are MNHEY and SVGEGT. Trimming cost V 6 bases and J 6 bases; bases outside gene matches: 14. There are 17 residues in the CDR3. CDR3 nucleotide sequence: TGTGCCAGCAGCGTAGCGGGGGGCGGGGGGGGGGTCAATGAGCAGTTCTTC. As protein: CASSVAGGGGGVNEQFF.

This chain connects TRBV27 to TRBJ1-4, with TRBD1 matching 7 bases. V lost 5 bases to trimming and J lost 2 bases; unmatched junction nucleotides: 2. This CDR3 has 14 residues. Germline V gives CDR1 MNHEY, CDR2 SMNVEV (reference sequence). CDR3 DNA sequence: TGTGCCAGCAGTAGGGACAGTACTAATGAAAAACTGTTTTTT. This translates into CASSRDSTNEKLFF. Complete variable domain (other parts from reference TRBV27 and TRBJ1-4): EAQVTQNPRYLITVTGKKLTVTCSQNMNHEYMSWYRQDPGLGLRQIYYSMNVEVTDKGDVPEGYKVSRKEKRNFPLILESPSPNQTSLYFCASSRDSTNEKLFFGSGTQLSVL.

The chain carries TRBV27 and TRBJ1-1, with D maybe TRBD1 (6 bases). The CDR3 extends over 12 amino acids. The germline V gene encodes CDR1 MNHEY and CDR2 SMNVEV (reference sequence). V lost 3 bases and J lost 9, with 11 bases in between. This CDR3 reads CASSFGGTQAFF. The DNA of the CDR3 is TGTGCCAGCAGTTTCGGCGGGACACAAGCTTTCTTT.